This TCR beta chain was found in a study of cytotoxic CD8 clonotypes in ibrutinib-treated CLL. Study-level points and caveats: Rare overall, public clonotypes shrank or held steady under therapy. Clonality measured at baseline exceeded age-matched healthy donors, tracking circulating CD8+ T-cell counts. An increase in clonality occurred at ibrutinib response, followed by a return toward baseline at progression. Sample timing was unmatched between remission and later-progressing patients; lymph nodes unstudied.

TCRdb keeps only in-frame clones here, not all; method: immunoSEQ multiplex PCR. Of more than 60,000 clones detected, approximately 87% appear once; the ten largest clones hold about 39%. The germline CDR1 and CDR2 sequences are KGHSY and FQNENV. The CDR3 sequence is 15 residues long. Trimming stripped 1 base from V and 1 base from J, with 8 bases between. Details on this clone: Its antigen remains unidentified.

Specimen: PBMCs, collected after 24 months of ibrutinib treatment. The rearrangement joins TRBV16 to TRBJ2-1; perhaps TRBD2 as D (5 bases). The source of this sequence is a human donor with chronic lymphocytic leukemia. CDR3 bases: TGTGCCAGCAGCCAATATGCGGGTTCCTACAATGAGCAGTTCTTC. It yields the protein CASSQYAGSYNEQFF.